A selection of T cell receptor beta chains follows, all from one sample in a study of cytomegalovirus exposure and HLA in healthy donors. Repertoires were generated with immunoSEQ multiplex PCR, while TCRdb's copy carries only in-frame clones and drops some. The sample gives approximately 100,000 clones, less than 80% of which show up once; more than 6% is in the top ten. Sequencing used PBMCs. All receptors derive from a woman aged 50 to 60 in good health and CMV-seropositive. Both conserved end residues are part of each CDR3. Fields, in order: D gene, J gene, V gene, clone size, CDR3 protein, CDR3 DNA. A D gene is named only where the DNA matches it firmly. For some rows the clone size is stated as once, few or many, or as a class when expanded; others skip it.

D: NA; J: TRBJ2-1; V: TRBV7-8; size: NA; CDR3: CASSYSRIEQFF; DNA: TGTGCCAGCAGCTATTCTAGGATTGAGCAGTTCTTC
D: TRBD2; J: TRBJ2-7; V: TRBV7-2; size: once; CDR3: CASRSGASYEQYF; DNA: TGTGCCAGCAGAAGCGGGGCTAGCTACGAGCAGTACTTC
D: NA; J: TRBJ2-3; V: TRBV7-2; size: few; CDR3: CASSLEWGNPDTQYF; DNA: TGTGCCAGCAGCTTAGAATGGGGCAACCCAGATACGCAGTATTTT
D: NA; J: TRBJ1-3; V: TRBV25-1; size: NA; CDR3: CASSPTDNSGNTIYF; DNA: TGTGCCAGCAGTCCGACGGACAACTCTGGAAACACCATATATTTT
D: TRBD1; J: TRBJ2-7; V: TRBV5-4; size: NA; CDR3: CASSTGTAPYEQYF; DNA: TGTGCCAGCAGTACCGGGACAGCGCCCTACGAGCAGTACTTC
D: TRBD2; J: TRBJ2-1; V: TRBV29-1; size: NA; CDR3: CSVALASGSDNEQFF; DNA: TGCAGCGTTGCCCTCGCTAGCGGGAGCGACAATGAGCAGTTCTTC
D: TRBD2; J: TRBJ2-7; V: TRBV2; size: once; CDR3: CASSEASGSTYEQYF; DNA: TGTGCCAGCAGTGAAGCTAGCGGGAGTACCTACGAGCAGTACTTC
D: TRBD2; J: TRBJ2-5; V: TRBV5-1; size: NA; CDR3: CASSLIGSGAAVETQYF; DNA: TGCGCCAGCAGCTTAATAGGTAGCGGGGCCGCGGTGGAGACCCAGTACTTC
D: NA; J: TRBJ2-4; V: TRBV23-1; size: NA; CDR3: CASSQLTHRGEGGIQYF; DNA: TGCGCCAGCAGTCAACTAACCCACAGGGGGGAGGGGGGCATTCAGTACTTC
D: NA; J: TRBJ2-1; V: TRBV7-2; size: NA; CDR3: CASSLGHPHEQFF; DNA: TGTGCCAGCAGCTTGGGCCACCCCCATGAGCAGTTCTTC
D: NA; J: TRBJ2-6; V: TRBV6-5; size: NA; CDR3: CASATAPRGANVLTF; DNA: TGTGCCAGCGCAACTGCGCCCCGGGGGGCCAACGTCCTGACTTTC
D: NA; J: TRBJ1-5; V: TRBV2; size: NA; CDR3: CASTQGARNQPQHF; DNA: TGTGCCAGCACCCAAGGGGCGCGAAATCAGCCCCAGCATTTT
D: TRBD1; J: TRBJ1-4; V: TRBV5-4; size: NA; CDR3: CASSLGTGGTTNEKLFF; DNA: TGTGCCAGCAGCTTGGGGACAGGGGGCACAACTAATGAAAAACTGTTTTTT
D: NA; J: TRBJ2-5; V: TRBV5-6; size: NA; CDR3: CASSLGRVGQETQYF; DNA: TGTGCCAGCAGCTTGGGGCGGGTAGGCCAAGAGACCCAGTACTTC
D: NA; J: TRBJ2-1; V: TRBV27; size: NA; CDR3: CASSLGGWDEQFF; DNA: TGTGCCAGCAGTTTAGGGGGCTGGGATGAGCAGTTCTTC
D: TRBD1; J: TRBJ1-2; V: TRBV11-1; size: few; CDR3: CASSDREIGGYTF; DNA: TGTGCCAGCAGCGACAGGGAGATTGGAGGCTACACCTTC
D: NA; J: TRBJ1-4; V: TRBV5-1; size: NA; CDR3: CASRQPTGPNEKLFF; DNA: TGCGCCAGCAGACAACCCACAGGGCCCAATGAAAAACTGTTTTTT
D: NA; J: TRBJ1-4; V: TRBV14; size: NA; CDR3: CASSQGLNEKLFF; DNA: TGTGCCAGCAGCCAAGGACTCAATGAAAAACTGTTTTTT
D: TRBD1; J: TRBJ1-4; V: TRBV9; size: few; CDR3: CASSPGQGGSLNEKLFF; DNA: TGTGCCAGCAGCCCAGGACAGGGTGGGAGCCTAAATGAAAAACTGTTTTTT
D: NA; J: TRBJ2-2; V: TRBV27; size: NA; CDR3: CASSLLGENTGELFF; DNA: TGTGCCAGCAGTTTGTTAGGGGAGAACACCGGGGAGCTGTTTTTT
D: TRBD1; J: TRBJ2-5; V: TRBV7-7; size: once; CDR3: CASSTDRGRREVGETQYF; DNA: TGTGCTAGCAGCACAGACAGGGGGCGACGAGAAGTGGGAGAGACCCAGTACTTC
D: TRBD1; J: TRBJ1-1; V: TRBV18; size: NA; CDR3: CASSLETGETEAFF; DNA: TGTGCCAGCTCACTCGAGACAGGGGAAACTGAAGCTTTCTTT
D: NA; J: TRBJ1-1; V: TRBV18; size: NA; CDR3: CASSPQQGEAFF; DNA: TGTGCCAGCTCACCACAGCAGGGGGAAGCTTTCTTT
D: NA; J: TRBJ2-3; V: TRBV6-6; size: NA; CDR3: CASSYAGAPRDTQYF; DNA: TGTGCCAGCAGTTACGCAGGGGCCCCACGAGATACGCAGTATTTT
D: TRBD2; J: TRBJ2-2; V: TRBV6-5; size: NA; CDR3: CASSYGGGSYTGELFF; DNA: TGTGCCAGCAGTTACGGTGGCGGGAGCTACACCGGGGAGCTGTTTTTT
D: NA; J: TRBJ2-3; V: TRBV2; size: NA; CDR3: CASRRETDTQYF; DNA: TGTGCCAGCAGGAGGGAGACAGATACGCAGTATTTT
D: TRBD2; J: TRBJ2-1; V: TRBV7-9; size: NA; CDR3: CASSPQAGGPYNEQFF; DNA: TGTGCCAGCAGCCCGCAAGCGGGGGGGCCCTACAATGAGCAGTTCTTC